The 32 T cell receptor beta chains below come from one sample, sequenced in a study of blood T cell repertoires in COVID-19. Libraries were prepared by immunoSEQ multiplex PCR; TCRdb keeps only in-frame clonotypes and omits some of them. The sample holds about 160,000 clones, approximately 93% seen once. The specimen was peripheral blood. The receptors come from a woman aged 55-69 years with COVID-19, enrolled during active disease.

The chain employs TRBV19 and TRBJ2-7, with 9 positions matching TRBD2. The CDR3 runs 15 residues. CDR1 and CDR2 from the germline V gene are LNHDA and SQIVND (reference sequence). After removal of 1 base from V and 6 bases from J, the junction contained 7 bases not matched to a gene. CDR3 nucleotide sequence: TGTGCCAGTAGTATAGGGAATAGCGGGGGAGCCGAGCAGTACTTC. This translates into CASSIGNSGGAEQYF. Full variable domain (missing parts from reference TRBV19 and TRBJ2-7): DGGITQSPKYLFRKEGQNVTLSCEQNLNHDAMYWYRQDPGQGLRLIYYSQIVNDFQKGDIAEGYSVSREKKESFPLTVTSAQKNPTAFYLCASSIGNSGGAEQYFGPGTRLTVT.

This clone was detected only once. This chain joins TRBV4-3 and TRBJ1-6, with TRBD1 as a possible D gene (5 bases). This CDR3 is built from 16 residues. V was pared by 3 bases and J by 2 bases, with 11 bases between. Germline V lookup: CDR1 LGHNA, CDR2 YSLEER. CDR3 sequence reads: CASSQGGGTYNSPLHF. In nucleotides, the CDR3 is TGCGCCAGCAGCCAGGGGGGAGGCACCTATAATTCACCCCTCCACTTT.

The J gene is TRBJ2-3, the V gene TRBV5-1, with TRBD1 identical over 8 bases. The CDR3 spans 14 residues. Trimming removed 4 bases from V and 7 bases from J; junction bases left unmatched: 8. Germline-derived CDR1 and CDR2 are SGHRS and YFSETQ. This CDR3 is CASSGTTGANTQYF. The CDR3, as DNA: TGCGCCAGCAGCGGAACGACAGGGGCAAATACGCAGTATTTT.

This rearrangement joins TRBV3-1 (or the pseudogene TRBV3-2) to TRBJ2-1, with 10 bases aligning to TRBD2. The ends lost 4 bases at V and 7 bases at J; junction bases unmatched: 13. The germline CDR1 and CDR2 sequences are LGHDT and YNNKEL (reference sequence). There are 17 residues in the CDR3. As DNA, the CDR3 is TGTGCCAGCAGCCTAACCGGACTAGCGGCGACCTTGAATGAGCAGTTCTTC. Translation gives CASSLTGLAATLNEQFF.

The rearrangement uses TRBV14 and TRBJ1-2; D unclear. V shed 0 bases and J shed 8 bases, with 13 bases lying between them. The germline V gene encodes CDR1 SGHDN and CDR2 FVKESK. This CDR3 has 14 amino acids. The CDR3 spells CASSQDLTAVGYTF. In DNA form, the CDR3 reads TGTGCCAGCAGCCAAGATTTAACCGCAGTAGGCTACACCTTC.

The chain combines TRBV18 with TRBJ1-6; tentatively, D is TRBD1 (6 bases). Between the trimmed V and J ends, which lost 2 bases and 7 bases, there was a span of 12 bases. CDR1 and CDR2 from the germline V gene are KGHSH and LQKENI. CDR3 length equals 15 residues. The CDR3 protein is CASSPSGQINSPLHF. The DNA of the CDR3 is TGTGCCAGCTCACCATCCGGACAGATAAATTCACCCCTCCACTTT.

The chain links TRBV5-1 to TRBJ1-5; 11 bases are a match to TRBD1. The V gene's germline CDR1 is SGHRS and CDR2 YFSETQ. The CDR3 length is 16 residues. J was trimmed by 5 bases and V by 0 bases; bases with no gene match: 4. The CDR3 coding sequence is TGCGCCAGCAGCTTGGGGACAGGGGGCGGTTATCAGCCCCAGCATTTT. This encodes CASSLGTGGGYQPQHF.

The J gene is TRBJ2-3, the V gene TRBV6-1; TRBD1 might be the D (5 bases). The CDR3 length is 16 residues. The germline V gene has CDR1 MNHNS and CDR2 SASEGT. Trimming left V 4 bases short and J 4 bases short, with 18 bases between. The CDR3 spells CASSVRDVGAADTQYF. In DNA, the CDR3 is TGTGCCAGCAGTGTTCGTGACGTTGGGGCTGCAGATACGCAGTATTTT.

The chain links TRBV19 to TRBJ1-3; D uncertain. Per germline, CDR1 LNHDA and CDR2 SQIVND (reference sequence). Trimming took off 3 bases at V and 4 bases at J, with 10 bases between the two ends. This CDR3 has 14 amino acids. CDR3 region: CASSISSGGNTIYF. For the CDR3, the DNA is TGTGCCAGTAGTATTTCGTCGGGAGGAAACACCATATATTTT. Full variable domain (remainder filled in from reference TRBV19 and TRBJ1-3): DGGITQSPKYLFRKEGQNVTLSCEQNLNHDAMYWYRQDPGQGLRLIYYSQIVNDFQKGDIAEGYSVSREKKESFPLTVTSAQKNPTAFYLCASSISSGGNTIYFGEGSWLTVV.

The rearrangement uses TRBV7-9 and TRBJ2-7; 7 positions agree with TRBD1. This CDR3 is built from 13 residues. V was pared by 5 bases and J by 1 base, with 2 bases of the junction left unmatched. Germline CDR1 reads SEHNR; CDR2 reads FQNEAQ (reference sequence). The CDR3 sequence is CASSDRASYEQYF. The CDR3 region has the DNA TGTGCCAGCAGCGACAGGGCTTCCTACGAGCAGTACTTC.

CDR3 residues: CASVRPGDEKLFF. The CDR3 DNA follows: TGTGCCAGCGTCAGGCCAGGGGATGAAAAACTGTTTTTT. The gene calls are TRBV6-5 and TRBJ1-4; perhaps TRBD1 as D (6 bases). Germline lookup yields CDR1 MNHEY and CDR2 SVGAGI. The CDR3 is made up of 13 amino acids. Trimming removed 8 bases at V and 6 bases at J, with 13 bases between.

To note about this clone: Other DNA sequences in the same sample also yield this CDR3. The rearrangement links TRBV9 to TRBJ1-1; the D is unclear. CDR3 length: 14 residues. The germline V gene has CDR1 SGDLS and CDR2 YYNGEE. Trimming shortened V by 2 bases and J by 0 bases, and 8 bases separated the two germline ends. The DNA for the CDR3 is TGTGCCAGCAGCGTGGCAGGCATGAACACTGAAGCTTTCTTT. This gives the protein CASSVAGMNTEAFF.

The CDR3 is CASSSQSARQPSWTEAFF. The DNA for the CDR3 is TGTGCCAGCAGTTCACAGTCCGCCCGCCAACCCTCGTGGACTGAAGCTTTCTTT. The V call is TRBV11-2, the J call TRBJ1-1, with D hard to call. Germline V gene sequence: CDR1 SGHAT, CDR2 FQNNGV. The CDR3 is 18 residues long. V lost 6 bases, J lost 5 bases, and 28 bases lay in between.

The chain recombines TRBV10-3 with TRBJ1-2; TRBD1 might be the D (6 bases). Germline loops: CDR1 ENHRY, CDR2 SYGVKD. V lost 7 bases, J lost 8 bases, and 14 bases lay in between. The CDR3 runs to 12 residues. CDR3 protein: CAITGTPGGYTF. The DNA for the CDR3 is TGTGCCATCACCGGGACACCCGGCGGCTACACCTTC.

The V call is TRBV6-4, the J call TRBJ1-6; D perhaps matches TRBD1 (5 bases). The CDR3 length is 13 residues. Germline assignment: CDR1 MRHNA and CDR2 SNTAGT. V lost 0 bases and J lost 11, with 8 bases in between. The CDR3 loop is CASSDSRGTPLHF. The CDR3 DNA reads TGTGCCAGCAGTGACTCAAGGGGAACACCCCTCCACTTT.

The chain couples TRBV4-3 to TRBJ1-6; unclear D gene. Germline V CDR1 and CDR2: LGHNA, YSLEER. CDR3 length equals 14 residues. Trimming left V 3 bases short and J 5 bases short, with 8 bases between. CDR3 nucleotides: TGCGCCAGCAGCCAGGTAGCAGATAATTCACCCCTCCACTTT. Amino acid sequence: CASSQVADNSPLHF.

This chain connects TRBV3-1 (or the pseudogene TRBV3-2) to TRBJ2-1; no firm D call. The germline CDR1 and CDR2 sequences are LGHDT and YNNKEL (reference sequence). The CDR3 runs 14 residues. Trimming removed 4 bases from V and 5 bases from J, with 12 bases in between. The CDR3 nucleotides read TGTGCCAGCAGCCGTTTATCGGTACACAATGAGCAGTTCTTC. Translating gives CASSRLSVHNEQFF.

The rearrangement uses TRBV2 and TRBJ1-6, with TRBD1 as a possible D gene (6 bases). Trimming stripped 6 bases from V and 7 bases from J, with 19 bases between. Germline V lookup: CDR1 SNHLY, CDR2 FYNNEI. This CDR3 region has 16 residues. The CDR3 bases are TGTGCCAGCAGACCTCAGCGGTACCAGGGGAATTCACCCCTCCACTTT. Amino acid sequence: CASRPQRYQGNSPLHF.

The chain recombines TRBV19 with TRBJ1-4; 9 positions match TRBD1. The CDR3 loop spans 15 amino acids. The germline gives CDR1 LNHDA, CDR2 SQIVND (reference sequence). J gave up 7 bases and V 8 bases, and 11 bases lay outside the gene matches. In DNA form, the CDR3 reads TGTGCCAGTGTAGACAGGGGGAAGAACAGTGAAAAACTGTTTTTT. This codes for CASVDRGKNSEKLFF.

To note about this clone: At one end the junction does not follow the germline gene, possibly because of a read error. The V and J genes are TRBV7-2 and TRBJ1-2, with 11 bases matching TRBD1. In germline, CDR1 is SGHTA, CDR2 FQGNSA. The CDR3 is 13 amino acids. CDR3 DNA: TGTGCCAGCAGCTTAGGCGGGACAGGGGGAGTTCAGTTC. Translated, it gives CASSLGGTGGVQF.

The gene calls are TRBV27 and TRBJ2-2, with D possibly being TRBD1 (5 bases). Looked up from germline, CDR1 is MNHEY and CDR2 is SMNVEV (reference sequence). This CDR3 is 14 amino acids long. Deletions cut 2 bases from V and 5 bases from J, with 9 bases between. The CDR3: CASSLIRDTGELFF. In DNA form, the CDR3 reads TGTGCCAGCAGTTTAATCAGGGATACCGGGGAGCTGTTTTTT.

The chain employs TRBV29-1 and TRBJ2-5; the match to TRBD2 covers 12 bases. Germline V lookup: CDR1 SQVTM, CDR2 ANQGSEA. After removal of 3 bases from V and 6 bases from J, the junction contained 5 bases not matched to a gene. The CDR3 contains 14 residues. CDR3 bases: TGCAGCGTTGATACGGGACTAGCGGGCCAGACCCAGTACTTC. The encoded protein is CSVDTGLAGQTQYF.

The chain uses TRBV9 and TRBJ1-5; the D is unclear. V was trimmed by 1 base and J by 0 bases, leaving 14 bases between them. Germline V lookup: CDR1 SGDLS, CDR2 YYNGEE. The CDR3 sequence is 17 residues long. CDR3 protein: CASSVLVEEDSNQPQHF. The CDR3 region has the DNA TGTGCCAGCAGCGTATTAGTTGAGGAAGATAGCAATCAGCCCCAGCATTTT.

CDR3 region: CASRVLLSRDSYQETQYF. The CDR3 DNA sequence: TGCGCCAGCAGGGTCCTTCTAAGCCGGGACAGCTATCAAGAGACCCAGTACTTC. The chain uses TRBV10-2 and TRBJ2-5; 7 nucleotides align to TRBD1. Trimming removed 6 bases from V and 2 bases from J; junction bases left unmatched: 18. CDR1 is WSHSY and CDR2 is SAAADI in the germline V gene. The CDR3 extends over 18 amino acids.

This chain connects TRBV28 to TRBJ2-7, with 10 bases matching TRBD1. Trimming took 5 bases from V and 4 from J; bases not matched to a gene: 8. The CDR3 length is 15 residues. Germline CDR1 and CDR2: MDHEN and SYDVKM. The DNA of the CDR3 is TGTGCCAGCAGTATGGACAGGGGGTATCGTTACGAGCAGTACTTC. Residues: CASSMDRGYRYEQYF.

The chain combines TRBV5-1 with TRBJ2-7, with D unresolved. Trimming took 2 bases from V and 5 from J, leaving 8 bases between them. Germline V CDR1 and CDR2: SGHRS, YFSETQ. This CDR3 has 12 residues. The DNA for the CDR3 is TGCGCCAGCAGCTTCCGAGGTGACGAGCAGTACTTC. Encoded protein: CASSFRGDEQYF.

The V call is TRBV5-1, the J call TRBJ1-5, with D perhaps matching TRBD1 (5 bases). The CDR3 length is 15 residues. The germline gives CDR1 SGHRS, CDR2 YFSETQ. V lost 4 bases to trimming and J lost 5 bases, with 16 bases between them. CDR3 in amino acids: CASSPRGGDDQPQHF. CDR3 DNA sequence: TGCGCCAGCAGCCCACGCGGGGGGGATGATCAGCCCCAGCATTTT.

The chain recombines TRBV5-6 with TRBJ1-2; possibly TRBD1 for D (5 bases). CDR1 and CDR2 from the germline V gene are SGHDT and YYEEEE. The germline V and J ends were trimmed by 0 bases and 6 bases, with 12 bases remaining between them. The CDR3 is 14 amino acids. CDR3 loop: CASSLGGRVDGYTF. In DNA, the CDR3 is TGTGCCAGCAGCTTGGGGGGCAGGGTCGATGGCTACACCTTC.

The genes are TRBV5-5 and TRBJ1-4; D perhaps matches TRBD1 (5 bases). The length of the CDR3 is 15 residues. V lost 2 bases and J lost 5, with 13 bases in between. The germline gives CDR1 SGHKS, CDR2 YYEKEE (reference sequence). The CDR3 loop is CASSLQAGVNEKLFF. CDR3 nucleotide sequence: TGTGCCAGCAGCTTACAGGCGGGGGTAAATGAAAAACTGTTTTTT.

This clone came up once. The chain couples TRBV4-3 to TRBJ2-6; D gene unclear. V was cut by 4 bases and J by 0 bases, with 28 bases left in between. The CDR3 length is 22 residues. CDR1 and CDR2 from the germline V gene are LGHNA and YSLEER. The CDR3 nucleotides are TGCGCCAGCAGCCTCCCCCCCCGCAGGTTCGCTAACTCCGGCTCTGGGGCCAACGTCCTGACTTTC. Protein sequence: CASSLPPRRFANSGSGANVLTF.

This sequence joins TRBV4-1 and TRBJ1-4, with 7 bases that match TRBD1. Germline V CDR1 and CDR2: MGHRA, YSYEKL. With V trimmed by 4 bases and J by 5 bases, 10 bases remained unmatched. This CDR3 region has 16 residues. This chain's CDR3 is CASSLTGTVGNEKLFF. CDR3 DNA sequence: TGCGCCAGCAGCCTAACCGGGACAGTTGGAAATGAAAAACTGTTTTTT.

The J gene is TRBJ1-5, the V gene TRBV7-2; the match to TRBD1 covers 8 bases. This CDR3 spans 17 amino acids. Germline CDR1 SGHTA, CDR2 FQGNSA. With 5 bases clipped from V and 5 bases from J, the junction kept 14 bases outside the gene matches. CDR3 loop: CASSLSLSRQGHQPQHF. DNA of the CDR3: TGTGCCAGCAGCCTCTCACTCAGTCGACAGGGGCATCAGCCCCAGCATTTT.